Listed below are T cell receptor beta chains from one sample, sequenced in a study of T cells in Graves' hyperthyroidism and ophthalmopathy. MiXCR, run by TCRdb on the multiplex PCR reads, gives a single entry per CDR3 protein. The sample records hundreds of thousands of distinct CDR3 sequences, roughly a third being singletons. Material: blood. These receptors were obtained from a woman aged 40 to 49 with Graves' hyperthyroidism. Each CDR3 is given with its conserved first and last residue. D genes are given only for firm matches. Clone size is not always given. Where it is, it says once, few, many or a class for expanded clones.

D gene: TRBD1; clone size: -; CDR3 length: 17; V gene: TRBV10-3; J gene: TRBJ2-2; CDR3 DNA: TGTGCCAGCAGTTACCCCGGGACAGGGAGGGACACCGGGGAGCTGTTTTTT; CDR3 protein: CASSYPGTGRDTGELFF
D gene: TRBD2; clone size: many; CDR3 length: 14; V gene: TRBV7-6; J gene: TRBJ2-7; CDR3 DNA: TGTGCCAGCAGCTCGGGGGGGGGACTCTACGAGCAGTACTTC; CDR3 protein: CASSSGGGLYEQYF
D gene: -; clone size: -; CDR3 length: 12; V gene: TRBV10-2; J gene: TRBJ1-6; CDR3 DNA: TGCGCCAGCAGTGACTCTAATTCACCCCTCCACTTT; CDR3 protein: CASSDSNSPLHF
D gene: -; clone size: -; CDR3 length: 17; V gene: TRBV19; J gene: TRBJ1-2; CDR3 DNA: TGTGCCAGTAGTATAAGGTCTCGGCCCAGGTATCCCTATGGCTACACCTTC; CDR3 protein: CASSIRSRPRYPYGYTF
D gene: TRBD1; clone size: once; CDR3 length: 15; V gene: TRBV29-1; J gene: TRBJ2-2; CDR3 DNA: TGCAGCGTTGAAGATGGGACAGGGACGCCCGGGGAGCTGTTTTTT; CDR3 protein: CSVEDGTGTPGELFF
D gene: -; clone size: few; CDR3 length: 18; V gene: TRBV19; J gene: TRBJ2-6; CDR3 DNA: TGTGCCAGTAGTGAAAGGACTGGGGGTAGCTCTGGGGCCAACGTCCTGACTTTC; CDR3 protein: CASSERTGGSSGANVLTF
D gene: TRBD2; clone size: few; CDR3 length: 16; V gene: TRBV27; J gene: TRBJ2-5; CDR3 DNA: TGTGCCAGCAGTTTATATTCTCAGCGGGGACGAGAGACCCAGTACTTC; CDR3 protein: CASSLYSQRGRETQYF
D gene: -; clone size: many; CDR3 length: 14; V gene: TRBV6-5; J gene: TRBJ1-5; CDR3 DNA: TGTGCCAGCATCAGCACAGGGAGCAATCAGCCCCAGCATTTT; CDR3 protein: CASISTGSNQPQHF
D gene: -; clone size: -; CDR3 length: 14; V gene: TRBV2; J gene: TRBJ2-2; CDR3 DNA: TGTGCCAGCAGTGAATTCGGGTACACCGGGGAGCTGTTTTTT; CDR3 protein: CASSEFGYTGELFF
D gene: TRBD1; clone size: many; CDR3 length: 13; V gene: TRBV19; J gene: TRBJ1-2; CDR3 DNA: TGTGCCAGTACTCCCGGGACAGGGTATGGCTACACCTTC; CDR3 protein: CASTPGTGYGYTF
D gene: TRBD1; clone size: -; CDR3 length: 16; V gene: TRBV6-5; J gene: TRBJ1-2; CDR3 DNA: TGTGCCAGCAGTTACTCCTACGACAGGGTCGCCTATGGCTACACCTTC; CDR3 protein: CASSYSYDRVAYGYTF
D gene: TRBD1; clone size: -; CDR3 length: 15; V gene: TRBV7-2; J gene: TRBJ1-1; CDR3 DNA: TGTGCCAGCAGCGCGAGGACAGGGGATGTCGCTGAAGCTTTCTTT; CDR3 protein: CASSARTGDVAEAFF
D gene: TRBD2; clone size: few; CDR3 length: 19; V gene: TRBV7-8; J gene: TRBJ2-7; CDR3 DNA: TGTGCCAGCAGCTTAGGGAATCGGGGACTAGCGGGACTACCCTACGAGCAGTACTTC; CDR3 protein: CASSLGNRGLAGLPYEQYF
D gene: TRBD1; clone size: -; CDR3 length: 17; V gene: TRBV6-5; J gene: TRBJ1-1; CDR3 DNA: TGTGCCAGCAGTTACACGACAATGGACAGGGGGGGCCCTGAAGCTTTCTTT; CDR3 protein: CASSYTTMDRGGPEAFF
D gene: -; clone size: many; CDR3 length: 15; V gene: TRBV20-1; J gene: TRBJ2-7; CDR3 DNA: TGCAGTGCTAGTAACATCGGAGATGCTGCAGGCGAGCAGTACTTC; CDR3 protein: CSASNIGDAAGEQYF
D gene: -; clone size: -; CDR3 length: 14; V gene: TRBV19; J gene: TRBJ1-1; CDR3 DNA: TGTGCCAGTAGTATAGATCGGGGGGCCGGTGAAGCTTTCTTT; CDR3 protein: CASSIDRGAGEAFF
D gene: -; clone size: many; CDR3 length: 13; V gene: TRBV4-1; J gene: TRBJ2-7; CDR3 DNA: TGCGCCAGCAGCCAGGCGACCCTCTACGAGCAGTACTTC; CDR3 protein: CASSQATLYEQYF
D gene: -; clone size: -; CDR3 length: 13; V gene: TRBV29-1; J gene: TRBJ2-5; CDR3 DNA: TGCAGCGTTGCCGGCGGGATGCAAGAGACCCAGTACTTC; CDR3 protein: CSVAGGMQETQYF
D gene: -; clone size: -; CDR3 length: 13; V gene: TRBV10-3; J gene: TRBJ1-1; CDR3 DNA: TGTGCCATCAGTGGGATTCGACAGTTTGAAGCTTTCTTT; CDR3 protein: CAISGIRQFEAFF
D gene: TRBD1; clone size: -; CDR3 length: 16; V gene: TRBV19; J gene: TRBJ2-2; CDR3 DNA: TGTGCCAGTAGGACCGGACACAGGGGGAACACCGGGGAGCTGTTTTTT; CDR3 protein: CASRTGHRGNTGELFF
D gene: TRBD1; clone size: -; CDR3 length: 13; V gene: TRBV20-1; J gene: TRBJ1-2; CDR3 DNA: TGCAGTGCTAGTTTGGACAGGGGAGAGGGCTACACCTTC; CDR3 protein: CSASLDRGEGYTF
D gene: -; clone size: many; CDR3 length: 13; V gene: TRBV7-9; J gene: TRBJ1-2; CDR3 DNA: TGTGCCAGCAGCTTAGTACAAGAGTATGGCTACACCTTC; CDR3 protein: CASSLVQEYGYTF
D gene: TRBD1; clone size: many; CDR3 length: 14; V gene: TRBV6-6; J gene: TRBJ1-6; CDR3 DNA: TGTGCCAGCACGACCAGGGGGGGGAATTCACCCCTCCACTTT; CDR3 protein: CASTTRGGNSPLHF
D gene: -; clone size: many; CDR3 length: 12; V gene: TRBV29-1; J gene: TRBJ1-2; CDR3 DNA: TGCAGCGTGTCGGGGGTTTCGAATGGCTACACCTTC; CDR3 protein: CSVSGVSNGYTF
D gene: -; clone size: -; CDR3 length: 15; V gene: TRBV7-9; J gene: TRBJ2-7; CDR3 DNA: TGTGCCAGCAGCTTAGCAGCGGACCCGACCTACGAGCAGTACTTC; CDR3 protein: CASSLAADPTYEQYF
D gene: -; clone size: -; CDR3 length: 16; V gene: TRBV5-1; J gene: TRBJ2-7; CDR3 DNA: TGCGCCAGCAGCTTGGCGCCTAAGATCCCTACCTACGAGCAGTACTTC; CDR3 protein: CASSLAPKIPTYEQYF
D gene: -; clone size: -; CDR3 length: 13; V gene: TRBV6-4; J gene: TRBJ2-2; CDR3 DNA: TGTGCCAGCAGCCAAAGCTTGACCGGGGAGCTGTTTTTT; CDR3 protein: CASSQSLTGELFF
D gene: -; clone size: many; CDR3 length: 15; V gene: TRBV7-2; J gene: TRBJ1-2; CDR3 DNA: TGTGCCAGCAGCTTAGGGTGGGGGGTACTACGTGGCTACACCTTC; CDR3 protein: CASSLGWGVLRGYTF
D gene: -; clone size: many; CDR3 length: 11; V gene: TRBV29-1; J gene: TRBJ1-2; CDR3 DNA: TGCAGCGTCCTGACGGGGTTGGGCTACACCTTC; CDR3 protein: CSVLTGLGYTF
D gene: -; clone size: -; CDR3 length: 15; V gene: TRBV10-3; J gene: TRBJ1-6; CDR3 DNA: TGTGCCAGCAGTTCCCCGGCGGGGAGCTGGCCACCCCTCCACTTT; CDR3 protein: CASSSPAGSWPPLHF
D gene: -; clone size: -; CDR3 length: 12; V gene: TRBV29-1; J gene: TRBJ2-7; CDR3 DNA: TGCAGCGTAGACGGACAAAGCTACGAGCAGTACTTC; CDR3 protein: CSVDGQSYEQYF
D gene: -; clone size: -; CDR3 length: 17; V gene: TRBV10-3; J gene: TRBJ2-7; CDR3 DNA: -; CDR3 protein: CACSARGFTLTSYEQYF
D gene: TRBD1; clone size: few; CDR3 length: 15; V gene: TRBV19; J gene: TRBJ2-7; CDR3 DNA: TGTGCCAGTAGTATACCCCGAGGGACAGGCTACGAGCAGTACTTC; CDR3 protein: CASSIPRGTGYEQYF
D gene: -; clone size: -; CDR3 length: 14; V gene: TRBV7-2; J gene: TRBJ1-3; CDR3 DNA: TGTGCCAGCAGCGGGGGGACAACTGGAAACACCATATATTTT; CDR3 protein: CASSGGTTGNTIYF
D gene: -; clone size: -; CDR3 length: 14; V gene: TRBV19; J gene: TRBJ1-2; CDR3 DNA: TGTGCCAGTATGACAGAGCCAGCTAACTATGGCTACACCTTC; CDR3 protein: CASMTEPANYGYTF
D gene: -; clone size: many; CDR3 length: 15; V gene: TRBV19; J gene: TRBJ2-6; CDR3 DNA: TGTGCCAGTAAGTTAGGGCATTCTGGGGCCAACGTCCTGACTTTC; CDR3 protein: CASKLGHSGANVLTF
D gene: -; clone size: many; CDR3 length: 13; V gene: TRBV25-1; J gene: TRBJ1-1; CDR3 DNA: TGTGCCAGCAGTGATCGGGGGCACACTGAAGCTTTCTTT; CDR3 protein: CASSDRGHTEAFF
D gene: TRBD2; clone size: many; CDR3 length: 15; V gene: TRBV19; J gene: TRBJ2-5; CDR3 DNA: TGTGCCAGTAGACGGGCTAGCGGGGGTCGAGAGACCCAGTACTTC; CDR3 protein: CASRRASGGRETQYF
D gene: TRBD2; clone size: -; CDR3 length: 14; V gene: TRBV20-1; J gene: TRBJ2-3; CDR3 DNA: TGCAGTGCGATCAGCGGGGGGGTCGCAGATACGCAGTATTTT; CDR3 protein: CSAISGGVADTQYF
D gene: TRBD2; clone size: -; CDR3 length: 15; V gene: TRBV7-3; J gene: TRBJ2-7; CDR3 DNA: TGTGCCAGCAGCTTAAGGGACTACACAAGATACGAGCAGTACTTC; CDR3 protein: CASSLRDYTRYEQYF
D gene: TRBD1; clone size: -; CDR3 length: 14; V gene: TRBV7-9; J gene: TRBJ1-2; CDR3 DNA: TGTGCCAGCAGCGGCGGACAGGGGGCCTTCGGCTACACCTTC; CDR3 protein: CASSGGQGAFGYTF
D gene: -; clone size: many; CDR3 length: 16; V gene: TRBV10-3; J gene: TRBJ1-1; CDR3 DNA: TGTGCCATCGCACAGGCGACACTCAACATGAACACTGAAGCTTTCTTT; CDR3 protein: CAIAQATLNMNTEAFF
D gene: -; clone size: many; CDR3 length: 15; V gene: TRBV7-2; J gene: TRBJ1-6; CDR3 DNA: TGTGCCAGCAGCTTAGAGGGACCCCATAATTCACCCCTCCACTTT; CDR3 protein: CASSLEGPHNSPLHF
D gene: TRBD1; clone size: many; CDR3 length: 15; V gene: TRBV6-6; J gene: TRBJ1-2; CDR3 DNA: TGTGCCAGCAGTGCCCGGGACAGGGGCTACTATGGCTACACCTTC; CDR3 protein: CASSARDRGYYGYTF